This T cell receptor (beta chain) appears in the sequencing data of a study of cytomegalovirus exposure and HLA in healthy donors. On the study more broadly: Previous work identified roughly 120 million unique TCR beta sequences from about 179 million T cells.

The PCR made use of 60 Vbeta and 13 Jbeta primers. Here immunoSEQ multiplex PCR was the method, and the copy in TCRdb shows in-frame clones only, minus some. Of roughly 110,000 clones in the sample, 75% to 80% were seen once. Comment on this clone: Its cognate antigen is unknown. In the same sample, other DNA sequences code for this CDR3.

Study-level results: Later analysis identified a missense DCLRE1C variant that was linked to TCR beta V- and J-gene trimming. The study put 150 to 200 TCR beta chains on its list as cytomegalovirus-associated. Researchers reportedly found TCR beta sequences accurately predicted most subjects' HLA-A and HLA-B alleles.

The J segment lost 0 bases and the V segment lost 4 bases, leaving 3 bases of the junction unmatched. Germline values: CDR1 SGHRS, CDR2 YFSETQ. This CDR3 spans 15 amino acids. The chain uses TRBV5-1 and TRBJ1-4, with 7 bases that match TRBD1. The clonotype originates from a woman aged 40 to 50 in good health and CMV-seropositive. Sequenced sample: PBMCs. DNA of the CDR3: TGCGCCAGCAGCCTAACAGGGGCAACTAATGAAAAACTGTTTTTT. This codes for CASSLTGATNEKLFF.